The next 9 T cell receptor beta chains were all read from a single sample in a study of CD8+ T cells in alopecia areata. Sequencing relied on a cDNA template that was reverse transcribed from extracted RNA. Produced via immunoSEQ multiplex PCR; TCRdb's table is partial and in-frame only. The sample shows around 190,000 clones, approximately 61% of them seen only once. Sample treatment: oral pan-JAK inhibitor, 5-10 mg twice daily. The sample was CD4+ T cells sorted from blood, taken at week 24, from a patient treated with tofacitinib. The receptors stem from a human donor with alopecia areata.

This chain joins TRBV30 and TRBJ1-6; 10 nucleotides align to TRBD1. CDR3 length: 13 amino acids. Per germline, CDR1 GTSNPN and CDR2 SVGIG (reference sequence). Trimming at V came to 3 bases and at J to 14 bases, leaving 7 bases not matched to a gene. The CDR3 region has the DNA TGTGCCTGGAGCGCCTCCGGGACAGGGGCCCTCCACTTT. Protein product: CAWSASGTGALHF.

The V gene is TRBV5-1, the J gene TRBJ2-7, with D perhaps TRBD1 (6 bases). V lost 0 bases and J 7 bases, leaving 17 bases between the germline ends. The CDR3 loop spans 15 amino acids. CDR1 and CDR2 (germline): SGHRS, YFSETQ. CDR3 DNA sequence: TGCGCCAGCAGCTTGGGATCAGGGGTAGGAGGTGAGCAGTACTTC. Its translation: CASSLGSGVGGEQYF.

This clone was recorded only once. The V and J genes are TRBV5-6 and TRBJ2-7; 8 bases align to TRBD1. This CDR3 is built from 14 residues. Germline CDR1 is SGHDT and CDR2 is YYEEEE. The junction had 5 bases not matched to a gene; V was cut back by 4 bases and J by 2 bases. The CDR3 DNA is TGTGCCAGCAGCAGACCGGGACAGGCCTACGAGCAGTACTTC. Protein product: CASSRPGQAYEQYF.

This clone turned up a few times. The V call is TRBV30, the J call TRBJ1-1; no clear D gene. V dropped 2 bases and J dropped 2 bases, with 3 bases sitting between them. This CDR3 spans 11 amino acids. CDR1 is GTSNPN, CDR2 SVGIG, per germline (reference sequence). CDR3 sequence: CAWSINTEAFF. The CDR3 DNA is TGTGCCTGGAGTATAAACACTGAAGCTTTCTTT.

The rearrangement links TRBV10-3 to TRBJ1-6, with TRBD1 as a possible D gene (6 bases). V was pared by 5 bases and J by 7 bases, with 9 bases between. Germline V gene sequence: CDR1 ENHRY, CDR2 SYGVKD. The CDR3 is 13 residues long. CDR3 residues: CAISRQENSPLHF. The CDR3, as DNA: TGTGCCATCAGTAGACAGGAGAATTCACCCCTCCACTTT.

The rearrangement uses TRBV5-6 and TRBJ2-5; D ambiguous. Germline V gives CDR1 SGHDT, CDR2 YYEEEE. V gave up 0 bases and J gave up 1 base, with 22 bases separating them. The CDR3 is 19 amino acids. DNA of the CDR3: TGTGCCAGCAGCTTGGGGCCGGCCCCCCGGTTATTAGGCCAAGAGACCCAGTACTTC. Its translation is CASSLGPAPRLLGQETQYF.

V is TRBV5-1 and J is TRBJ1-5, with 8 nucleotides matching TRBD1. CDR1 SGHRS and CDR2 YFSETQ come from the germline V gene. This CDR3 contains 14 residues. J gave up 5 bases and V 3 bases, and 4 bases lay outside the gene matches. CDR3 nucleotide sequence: TGCGCCAGCAGCTCGGGACAGGCTGATCAGCCCCAGCATTTT. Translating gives CASSSGQADQPQHF.

The CDR3 nucleotides read TGCGCCAGCAGCCAAGATGCCATTAAGGGAGGAGGTGAAAAACTGTTTTTT. It translates to CASSQDAIKGGGEKLFF. The gene calls are TRBV4-3 and TRBJ1-4, with no clear D. From germline, CDR1 is LGHNA and CDR2 YSLEER. The CDR3 covers 17 residues. The germline V and J ends were trimmed by 0 bases and 7 bases, with 18 bases remaining between them.

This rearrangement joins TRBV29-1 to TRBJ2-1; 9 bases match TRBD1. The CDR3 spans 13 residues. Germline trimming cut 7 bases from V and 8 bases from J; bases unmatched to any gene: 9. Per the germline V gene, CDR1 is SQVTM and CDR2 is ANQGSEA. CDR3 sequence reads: CSAWDRVHDEQFF. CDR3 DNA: TGCAGCGCCTGGGACAGGGTTCATGATGAGCAGTTCTTC.